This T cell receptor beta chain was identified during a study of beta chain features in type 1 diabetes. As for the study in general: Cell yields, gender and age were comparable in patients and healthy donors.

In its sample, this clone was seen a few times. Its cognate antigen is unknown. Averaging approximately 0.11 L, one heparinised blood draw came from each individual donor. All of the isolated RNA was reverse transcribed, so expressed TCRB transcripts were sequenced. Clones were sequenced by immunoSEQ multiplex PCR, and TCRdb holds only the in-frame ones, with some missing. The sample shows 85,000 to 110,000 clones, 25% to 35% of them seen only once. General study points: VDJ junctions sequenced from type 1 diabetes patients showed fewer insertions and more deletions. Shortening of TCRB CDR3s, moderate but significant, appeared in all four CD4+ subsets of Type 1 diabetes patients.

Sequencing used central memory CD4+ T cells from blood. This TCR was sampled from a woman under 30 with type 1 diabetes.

Here the CDR3 DNA reads TGTGCCAGCAGCTCGGGACGGGAGTCCACCGGGGAGCTGTTTTTT. Translation gives CASSSGRESTGELFF. The chain joins TRBV7-6 to TRBJ2-2; D possibly corresponds to TRBD2 (6 bases). CDR3 size: 15 residues. V was cut by 4 bases and J by 4 bases, with 13 bases left in between. Germline lookup yields CDR1 SGHVS and CDR2 FNYEAQ.